These 10 T cell receptor beta chains share one sample of origin, sequenced in a study of OX40 agonist ivuxolimab in advanced cancers. Produced via immunoSEQ multiplex PCR; TCRdb's table is partial and in-frame only. The sample has tens of thousands of clones; more than 75% are singletons. The source material was CD4+ or CD8+ T cells sorted from blood, sampled in a trial of the OX40 agonist ivuxolimab. All receptors come from an adult with an advanced solid tumor such as melanoma, head and neck, liver or kidney cancer.

With respect to this clone: One junction end does not reproduce the germline sequence, and a read error may be involved. The chain combines TRBV7-9 with TRBJ1-2; 8 bases line up with TRBD1. Germline V gene sequence: CDR1 SEHNR, CDR2 FQNEAQ (reference sequence). The CDR3 spans 14 residues. CDR3 coding DNA: TGTGCCAGCAGCAACCAATCTCCGGGACAGGTCTTACTCTTC. This sequence encodes CASSNQSPGQVLLF.

The chain uses TRBV19 and TRBJ1-1; D gene ambiguous. Trimming stripped 3 bases from V and 4 bases from J, with 3 bases between. The CDR3 length is 11 residues. CDR1 LNHDA and CDR2 SQIVND come from the germline V gene (reference sequence). This CDR3 is CASSIGTEAFF. CDR3 in DNA: TGTGCCAGTAGTATCGGCACTGAAGCTTTCTTT. The full variable domain, completed using reference TRBV19 and TRBJ1-1, is DGGITQSPKYLFRKEGQNVTLSCEQNLNHDAMYWYRQDPGQGLRLIYYSQIVNDFQKGDIAEGYSVSREKKESFPLTVTSAQKNPTAFYLCASSIGTEAFFGQGTRLTVV.

This clone was observed a single time. The genes are TRBV19 and TRBJ2-5; 11 bases align to TRBD2. The CDR3 extends over 16 amino acids. V shed 4 bases and J 5 bases; nucleotides not matched to a gene: 9. Looked up from germline, CDR1 is LNHDA and CDR2 is SQIVND (reference sequence). CDR3 loop: CASSKIAGGPGETQYF. DNA for the CDR3: TGTGCCAGTAGTAAGATAGCGGGAGGGCCAGGGGAGACCCAGTACTTC.

The rearrangement links TRBV25-1 to TRBJ1-4; D uncertain. Germline V CDR1 and CDR2: MGHDK, SYGVNS. This CDR3 has 12 residues. Trimming pared 8 bases from V and 8 bases from J, leaving 12 bases between. The CDR3 protein is CASSPSGEKLFF. CDR3 sequence (DNA): TGTGCCAGCTCCCCGTCGGGGGAAAAACTGTTTTTT.

This chain links TRBV5-5 with TRBJ2-1; D remains unclear. The CDR3 loop spans 17 amino acids. V lost 0 bases, J lost 0 bases, and 13 bases lay in between. Germline V CDR1 and CDR2: SGHKS, YYEKEE (reference sequence). CDR3 amino acids: CASSLGLGTSSYNEQFF. The CDR3 DNA reads TGTGCCAGCAGCTTGGGGTTGGGAACGAGCTCCTACAATGAGCAGTTCTTC.

V and J are TRBV5-5 and TRBJ1-2, with D unclear. V lost 0 bases and J 7 bases, leaving 16 bases between the germline ends. Germline values: CDR1 SGHKS, CDR2 YYEKEE (reference sequence). The CDR3 runs 15 residues. The CDR3 protein is CASSLEAGSPVGYTF. The CDR3 bases are TGTGCCAGCAGCTTGGAAGCGGGAAGCCCAGTTGGCTACACCTTC. Full variable domain (outside the CDR3, taken from reference TRBV5-5 and TRBJ1-2): DAGVTQSPTHLIKTRGQQVTLRCSPISGHKSVSWYQQVLGQGPQFIFQYYEKEERGRGNFPDRFSARQFPNYSSELNVNALLLGDSALYLCASSLEAGSPVGYTFGSGTRLTVV.

The chain links TRBV19 to TRBJ1-5; no reliable D call. The V end lost 8 bases, the J end lost 9 bases, and 17 bases lay between the germline ends. Per the germline V gene, CDR1 is LNHDA and CDR2 is SQIVND (reference sequence). This CDR3 region has 13 residues. The CDR3 loop reads CASRPYVLGPQHF. The CDR3 nucleotides are TGTGCCAGTCGTCCCTACGTTTTGGGGCCCCAGCATTTT.

Only one count was recorded for this clone. As DNA, the CDR3 is TGTGCCAGCAGCTTAAGGCCAGCGGGACTGCAAGAGACCCAGTACTTC. It translates to CASSLRPAGLQETQYF. This chain joins TRBV7-9 and TRBJ2-5; TRBD2 agrees at 7 bases. Per germline, CDR1 SEHNR and CDR2 FQNEAQ (reference sequence). This CDR3 region has 16 residues. V shed 2 bases, J shed 2 bases, and the junction held 8 bases outside the gene matches.

V is TRBV29-1 and J is TRBJ2-3; D uncertain. The V and J ends lost 8 bases and 4 bases respectively, with 19 bases between them. The CDR3 totals 14 residues. The germline gives CDR1 SQVTM, CDR2 ANQGSEA. The CDR3: CSLLFGLGADTQYF. As DNA, the CDR3 is TGCAGCCTCCTCTTCGGCCTTGGGGCAGATACGCAGTATTTT.

The chain joins TRBV28 to TRBJ2-6; 9 bases are shared with TRBD1. The germline V gene encodes CDR1 MDHEN and CDR2 SYDVKM. The CDR3 is made up of 16 amino acids. The junction had 5 bases not matched to a gene; V was cut back by 4 bases and J by 4 bases. This chain's CDR3 is CASSSGTGFGANVLTF. The CDR3 DNA sequence: TGTGCCAGCAGTTCCGGGACAGGGTTCGGGGCCAACGTCCTGACTTTC.